The 17 T cell receptor beta chains listed next were all sequenced from one sample in a study of graft-versus-host responses after intestinal transplantation. TCRdb's copy holds only in-frame clones and misses some; the assay was immunoSEQ multiplex PCR. The data contain approximately 20,000 clones, approximately 70% of them singletons. Tissue processing of the graft released intraepithelial and lamina propria lymphocytes from it. The sequencing here drew on ileum tissue, taken roughly 21 days after intestinal transplant. These TCRs come from a human patient who received an intestinal transplant, so some T cells may come from the graft donor.

The chain links TRBV4-2 to TRBJ2-7; TRBD2 agrees at 11 bases. Trimming cost V 0 bases and J 1 base; bases outside gene matches: 8. Germline V gene sequence: CDR1 LGHNA, CDR2 YNFKEQ. The CDR3 loop spans 18 amino acids. CDR3 nucleotide sequence: TGTGCCAGCAGCCAAGAAGGTAGCGGGAGGGCCGGGTCCTACGAGCAGTACTTC. Translated, it gives CASSQEGSGRAGSYEQYF.

The V and J genes are TRBV23-1 and TRBJ2-1, with 8 bases aligning to TRBD2. TRBV23-1 is assigned to the ORF class and has an uncertain function. V lost 0 bases, J lost 5 bases, and 27 bases stayed unmatched. This CDR3 has 23 residues. DNA of the CDR3: TGCGCCAGCAGTCAATCGATATATCCGGGGCGTCTAGCGGGTGAGTATCGAGACAATGAGCAGTTCTTC. Residues: CASSQSIYPGRLAGEYRDNEQFF.

This clone was counted only a few times. The CDR3 nucleotides are TGTGCCTGGAAAGACAAAGACGAGACCCAGTACTTC. Amino acid sequence: CAWKDKDETQYF. The V and J genes are TRBV30 and TRBJ2-5; D remains ambiguous. The V and J ends lost 4 bases and 5 bases respectively, with 11 bases between them. Germline assignment: CDR1 GTSNPN and CDR2 SVGIG (reference sequence). The CDR3 totals 12 residues.

J is TRBJ1-5 and V is TRBV7-9; D perhaps matches TRBD1 (5 bases). CDR1 is SEHNR and CDR2 is FQNEAQ in the germline V gene (reference sequence). The CDR3 loop spans 17 amino acids. Between the trimmed V and J ends, which lost 5 bases and 3 bases, there was a span of 20 bases. The CDR3 reads CASSLGGLRGDNQPQHF. CDR3 DNA sequence: TGTGCCAGCAGCCTAGGAGGTCTAAGGGGCGACAATCAGCCCCAGCATTTT.

CDR3 protein: CASSNVQGAGGELFF. CDR3 sequence (DNA): TGTGCCAGCAGCAACGTACAGGGGGCCGGCGGGGAGCTGTTTTTT. This chain connects TRBV6-1 to TRBJ2-2; TRBD1 matches 9 bases. Germline CDR1 reads MNHNS; CDR2 reads SASEGT. With 6 bases clipped from V and 7 bases from J, the junction kept 9 bases outside the gene matches. The CDR3 spans 15 residues.

The chain combines TRBV7-3 with TRBJ2-3; 8 nucleotides match TRBD2. The CDR3 length is 15 residues. With 1 base clipped from V and 4 bases from J, the junction kept 4 bases outside the gene matches. In germline, CDR1 is SGHTA, CDR2 FQGTGA. The CDR3 reads CASSLIGGVADTQYF. CDR3 in DNA: TGTGCCAGCAGCTTAATCGGGGGGGTGGCAGATACGCAGTATTTT.

Points on this clone: A single base is all that separates this from a far larger clone, so a read error is likely. The identical CDR3 is also encoded by other nucleotide sequences in the sample. V gene TRBV4-1 combines with J gene TRBJ2-7; TRBD1 is a possible D gene (6 bases). This CDR3 contains 15 residues. The ends were cut back, 0 bases at V and 3 bases at J, with 12 bases in the middle. Germline CDR1 MGHRA, CDR2 YSYEKL. The CDR3 DNA reads TGCGCCAGCAGCCAAGAAGGGGGAGACTTCTACGAGCAGTACTTC. This gives the protein CASSQEGGDFYEQYF.

This clone counts as medium-sized (0.01 to 0.1%). The V and J genes are TRBV27 and TRBJ2-7, with D tentatively TRBD1 (6 bases). There are 10 residues in the CDR3. CDR1 is MNHEY, CDR2 SMNVEV, per germline (reference sequence). Trimming took off 11 bases at V and 4 bases at J, with 9 bases between the two ends. The chain's CDR3 is CAAGQYEQYF. In DNA form, the CDR3 reads TGTGCCGCCGGACAGTACGAGCAGTACTTC.

The chain recombines TRBV4-1 with TRBJ1-2; D gene uncertain. The CDR3 has 14 amino acids. The germline V gene has CDR1 MGHRA and CDR2 YSYEKL. Trimming took 0 bases from V and 2 from J, leaving 7 bases between them. The CDR3 DNA follows: TGCGCCAGCAGCCAAGAACGGGTAAACTATGGCTACACCTTC. Amino acids: CASSQERVNYGYTF.

The chain joins TRBV1 to TRBJ2-2; the D call TRBD2 from the table was never checked on the DNA. TRBV1 represents a pseudogene. The CDR3 length is 20 residues. DNA of the CDR3: TGCACCAGCAGCCAAGATGGGGCTAGCGGGAGGGCTACGAACACCGGGGAGCTGTTTTTT. This codes for CTSSQDGASGRATNTGELFF.

The genes are TRBV27 and TRBJ2-1; D is unclear. From germline, CDR1 is MNHEY and CDR2 SMNVEV (reference sequence). Trimming left V 5 bases short and J 3 bases short, with 14 bases between. This CDR3 has 15 amino acids. CDR3 bases: TGTGCCAGCAGTCCCCGGCTAGTTCTCTACAATGAGCAGTTCTTC. Its translation is CASSPRLVLYNEQFF.

The chain employs TRBV30 and TRBJ2-5; 7 nucleotides agree with TRBD2. The CDR3 contains 15 residues. Germline V gene data show CDR1 as GTSNPN and CDR2 as SVGIG (reference sequence). With 3 bases clipped from V and 1 base from J, the junction kept 8 bases outside the gene matches. This CDR3 reads CAWRRLARGQETQYF. DNA for the CDR3: TGTGCCTGGAGGAGACTAGCTAGGGGCCAAGAGACCCAGTACTTC. Full variable domain (remainder filled in from reference TRBV30 and TRBJ2-5): SQTIHQWPATLVQPVGSPLSLECTVEGTSNPNLYWYRQAAGRGLQLLFYSVGIGQISSEVPQNLSASRPQDRQFILSSKKLLLSDSGFYLCAWRRLARGQETQYFGPGTRLLVL.

The J gene is TRBJ1-1, the V gene TRBV4-1; D uncertain. Trimming stripped 3 bases from V and 10 bases from J, with 39 bases between. The CDR3 covers 21 residues. Germline CDR1 reads MGHRA; CDR2 reads YSYEKL. CDR3 sequence (DNA): TGCGCCAGCAGCCACCGACCAGCGGCTCTGGAATTGTTTCCCCCCTCATTCCGAGCTTTCTTT. It yields the protein CASSHRPAALELFPPSFRAFF.

This chain links TRBV15 with TRBJ2-6; tentatively, D is TRBD1 (6 bases). The germline CDR1 and CDR2 sequences are LNHNV and YYDKDF (reference sequence). The ends were cut back, 3 bases at V and 0 bases at J, with 9 bases in the middle. The CDR3 totals 16 residues. The CDR3 is CATSRQTGSGANVLTF. The CDR3 DNA follows: TGTGCCACCAGCAGGCAGACAGGCTCTGGGGCCAACGTCCTGACTTTC.

This clone was recorded a few times. The V call is TRBV4-1, the J call TRBJ2-5, with 8 bases aligning to TRBD2. The CDR3 sequence is 16 residues long. CDR1 and CDR2 (germline): MGHRA, YSYEKL. Trimming at V came to 0 bases and at J to 1 base, leaving 4 bases not matched to a gene. The CDR3 coding sequence is TGCGCCAGCAGCCAAGATGGACTAGCTCCCCAAGAGACCCAGTACTTC. Its protein product is CASSQDGLAPQETQYF.

This clone has only a few counts. V usage is TRBV5-8 and J usage is TRBJ1-6, with 8 bases fitting TRBD1. Germline V lookup: CDR1 SGHTS, CDR2 YDEGEE. The CDR3 loop spans 17 amino acids. V trimming: 4 bases; J trimming: 0 bases; junction bases outside the gene matches: 6. The CDR3 DNA is TGTGCCAGCAGCATAGACAGGGGAGACTCCTATAATTCACCCCTCCACTTT. This encodes CASSIDRGDSYNSPLHF.

The chain recombines TRBV4-1 with TRBJ2-5; D might be TRBD2 (5 bases). CDR1 and CDR2 (germline): MGHRA, YSYEKL. The CDR3 spans 15 residues. Trimming took 2 bases from V and 5 from J, leaving 15 bases between them. This CDR3 reads CASSQRPGSVETQYF. DNA for the CDR3: TGCGCCAGCAGCCAAAGACCGGGGAGTGTGGAGACCCAGTACTTC.